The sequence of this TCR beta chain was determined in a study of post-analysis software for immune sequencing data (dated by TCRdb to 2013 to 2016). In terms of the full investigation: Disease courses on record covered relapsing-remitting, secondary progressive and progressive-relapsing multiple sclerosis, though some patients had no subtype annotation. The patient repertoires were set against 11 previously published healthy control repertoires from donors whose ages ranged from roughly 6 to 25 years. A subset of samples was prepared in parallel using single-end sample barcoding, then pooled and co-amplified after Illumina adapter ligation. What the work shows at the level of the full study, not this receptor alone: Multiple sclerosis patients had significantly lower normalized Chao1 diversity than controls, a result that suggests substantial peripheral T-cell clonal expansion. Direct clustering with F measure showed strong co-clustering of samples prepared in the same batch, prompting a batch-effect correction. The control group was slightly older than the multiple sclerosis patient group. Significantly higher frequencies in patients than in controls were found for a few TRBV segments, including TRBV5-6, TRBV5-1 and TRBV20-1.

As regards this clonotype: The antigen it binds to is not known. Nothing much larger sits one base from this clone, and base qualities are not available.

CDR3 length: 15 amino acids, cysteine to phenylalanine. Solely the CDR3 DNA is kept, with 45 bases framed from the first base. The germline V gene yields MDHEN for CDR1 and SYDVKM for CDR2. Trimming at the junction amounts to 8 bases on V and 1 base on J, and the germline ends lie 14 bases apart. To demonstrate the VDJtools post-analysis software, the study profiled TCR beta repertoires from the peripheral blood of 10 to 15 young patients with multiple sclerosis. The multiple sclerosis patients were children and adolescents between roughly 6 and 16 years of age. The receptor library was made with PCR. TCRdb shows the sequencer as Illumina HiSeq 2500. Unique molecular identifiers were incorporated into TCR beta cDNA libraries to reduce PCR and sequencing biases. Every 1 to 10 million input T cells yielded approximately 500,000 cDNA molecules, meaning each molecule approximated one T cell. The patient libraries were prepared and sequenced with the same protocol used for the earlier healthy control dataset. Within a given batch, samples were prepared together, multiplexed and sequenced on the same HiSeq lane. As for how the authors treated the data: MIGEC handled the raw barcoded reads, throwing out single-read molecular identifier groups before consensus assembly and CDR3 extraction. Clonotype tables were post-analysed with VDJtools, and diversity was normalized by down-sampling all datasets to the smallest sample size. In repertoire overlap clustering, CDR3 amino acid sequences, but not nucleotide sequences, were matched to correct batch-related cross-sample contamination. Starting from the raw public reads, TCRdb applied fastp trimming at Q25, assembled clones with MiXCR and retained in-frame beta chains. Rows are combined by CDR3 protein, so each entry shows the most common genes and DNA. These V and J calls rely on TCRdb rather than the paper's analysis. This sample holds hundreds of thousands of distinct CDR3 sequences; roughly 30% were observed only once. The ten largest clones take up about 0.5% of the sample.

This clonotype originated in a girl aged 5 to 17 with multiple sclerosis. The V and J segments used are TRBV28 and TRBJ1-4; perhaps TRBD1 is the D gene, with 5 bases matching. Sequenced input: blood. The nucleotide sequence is TGTGCCAGCCTAAGACAGACCCTAACTAATGAAAAACTGTTTTTT. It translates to CASLRQTLTNEKLFF. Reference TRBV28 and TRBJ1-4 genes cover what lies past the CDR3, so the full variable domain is DVKVTQSSRYLVKRTGEKVFLECVQDMDHENMFWYRQDPGLGLRLIYFSYDVKMKEKGDIPEGYSVSREKKERFSLILESASTNQTSMYLCASLRQTLTNEKLFFGSGTQLSVL.